This T cell receptor (beta chain) came from a study of OX40 agonist ivuxolimab in advanced cancers. Background on the study: Eligibility admitted prior anti-PD-1, anti-PD-L1 or anti-CTLA-4 therapy; 40% had some. Patients achieving partial responses numbered three: one hepatocellular carcinoma case and two cutaneous melanoma cases.

About this clone: As yet, its antigen is unknown.

Overall study results and limits: CD4+ and CD8+ T cells in blood underwent clonal expansion by week 6 at 0.1 to 3.0 mg/kg.

In germline, CDR1 is SGHAT, CDR2 FQDESV (reference sequence). The CDR3 is 14 residues long. Trimming took off 5 bases at V and 4 bases at J, with 14 bases between the two ends. The table came from immunoSEQ multiplex PCR; TCRdb's copy has only in-frame clones and leaves some out. The data show about 89,000 clones, roughly 91% seen once. Sequencing used CD4+ or CD8+ T cells sorted from blood, obtained in a trial of the OX40 agonist ivuxolimab. This TCR was recovered from an adult with an advanced solid tumor such as melanoma, head and neck, liver or kidney cancer. The chain combines TRBV11-1 with TRBJ1-2; possibly TRBD1 for D (6 bases). DNA for the CDR3: TGTGCCAGCAGCCTAGGAACAGGGAGCTATGGCTACACCTTC. It is translated as CASSLGTGSYGYTF.